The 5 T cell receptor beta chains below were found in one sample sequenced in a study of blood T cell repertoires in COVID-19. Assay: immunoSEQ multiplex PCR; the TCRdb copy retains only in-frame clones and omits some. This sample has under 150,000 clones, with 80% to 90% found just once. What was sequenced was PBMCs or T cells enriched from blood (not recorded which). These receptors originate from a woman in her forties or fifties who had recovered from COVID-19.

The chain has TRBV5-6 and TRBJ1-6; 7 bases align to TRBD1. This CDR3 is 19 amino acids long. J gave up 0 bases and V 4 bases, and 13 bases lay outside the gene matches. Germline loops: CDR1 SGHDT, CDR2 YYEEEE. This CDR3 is CASSLTGTAGGSYNSPLHF. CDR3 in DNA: TGTGCCAGCAGCCTTACGGGGACAGCCGGGGGCTCCTATAATTCACCCCTCCACTTT.

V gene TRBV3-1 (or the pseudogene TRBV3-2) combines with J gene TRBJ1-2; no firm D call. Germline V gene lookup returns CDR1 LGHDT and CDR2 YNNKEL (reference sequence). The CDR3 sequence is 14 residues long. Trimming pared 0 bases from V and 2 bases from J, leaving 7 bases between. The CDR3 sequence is CASSQDTGNYGYTF. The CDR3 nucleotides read TGTGCCAGCAGCCAAGATACGGGAAACTATGGCTACACCTTC.

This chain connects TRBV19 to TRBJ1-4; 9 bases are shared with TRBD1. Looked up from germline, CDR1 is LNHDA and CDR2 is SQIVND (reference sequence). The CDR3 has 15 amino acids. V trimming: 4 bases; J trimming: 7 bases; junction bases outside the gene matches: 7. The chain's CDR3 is CASSNGQGQGEKLFF. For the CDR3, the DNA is TGTGCCAGTAGTAACGGACAGGGGCAAGGTGAAAAACTGTTTTTT.

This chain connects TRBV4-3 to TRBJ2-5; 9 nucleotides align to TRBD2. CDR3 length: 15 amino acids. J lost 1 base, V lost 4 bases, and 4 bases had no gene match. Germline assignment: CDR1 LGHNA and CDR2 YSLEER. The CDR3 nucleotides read TGCGCCAGCAGCCTAAAGACTAGCGGCCAAGAGACCCAGTACTTC. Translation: CASSLKTSGQETQYF.

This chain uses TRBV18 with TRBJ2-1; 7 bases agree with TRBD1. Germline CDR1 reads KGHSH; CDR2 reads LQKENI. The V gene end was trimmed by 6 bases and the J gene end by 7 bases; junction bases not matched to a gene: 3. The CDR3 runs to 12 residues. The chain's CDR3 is CASSQGENEQFF. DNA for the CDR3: TGTGCCAGCTCGCAGGGGGAAAATGAGCAGTTCTTC. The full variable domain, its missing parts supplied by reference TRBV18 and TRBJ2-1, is NAGVMQNPRHLVRRRGQEARLRCSPMKGHSHVYWYRQLPEEGLKFMVYLQKENIIDESGMPKERFSAEFPKEGPSILRIQQVVRGDSAAYFCASSQGENEQFFGPGTRLTVL.